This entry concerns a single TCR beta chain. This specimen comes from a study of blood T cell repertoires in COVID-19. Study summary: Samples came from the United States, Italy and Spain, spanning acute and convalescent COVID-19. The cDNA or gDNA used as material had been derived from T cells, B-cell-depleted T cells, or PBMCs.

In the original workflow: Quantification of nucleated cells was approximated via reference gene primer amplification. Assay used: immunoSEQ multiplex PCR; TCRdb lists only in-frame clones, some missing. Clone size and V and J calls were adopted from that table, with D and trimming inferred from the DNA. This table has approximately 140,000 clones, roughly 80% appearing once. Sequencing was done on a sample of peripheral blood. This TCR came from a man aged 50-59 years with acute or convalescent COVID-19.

Here the CDR3 reads CASSPSTGNTGELFF. The CDR3 nucleotides read TGTGCCAGCTCACCATCGACAGGGAACACCGGGGAGCTGTTTTTT. V gene TRBV18 combines with J gene TRBJ2-2; possibly TRBD1 for D (6 bases). The CDR3 spans 15 residues. The V end was cut by 2 bases, the J end by 1 base, with 8 bases between. From germline, CDR1 is KGHSH and CDR2 LQKENI.